Described below is a single T cell receptor (beta chain) sequence and its context. The PCR had 60 Vbeta and 13 Jbeta primers. The table came from immunoSEQ multiplex PCR; TCRdb's copy has only in-frame clones and leaves some out. Of more than 80,000 clones listed, 65% to 75% are singletons. The data were obtained in a study of cytomegalovirus exposure and HLA in healthy donors. V was trimmed by 4 bases and J by 4 bases, leaving 8 bases between them. The germline V gene encodes CDR1 SGHNT and CDR2 YYREEE (reference sequence). The CDR3 runs 12 residues. The TCR comes from an older woman in good health and CMV-seropositive. This rearrangement joins TRBV5-4 to TRBJ1-2, with a tentative D call TRBD1 (6 bases). The sample was PBMCs. The CDR3 loop reads CASSMDSYGYTF. In nucleotides, the CDR3 is TGTGCCAGCAGCATGGACAGCTATGGCTACACCTTC.